This TCR beta chain originates from a study of blood T cells in healthy people across ages. The amount of total RNA extracted per sample was at least 6 micrograms. A J-beta primer mix and a sample-barcoded 5' primer were used in a second PCR of about 7 to 11 cycles. TCRdb called the 5' RACE reads again in MiXCR, with one record for every CDR3 protein. The table shows roughly 2 million distinct CDR3 sequences, with approximately 50% occurring only once. In germline, CDR1 is MNHNY, CDR2 SVGAGI (reference sequence). The CDR3 totals 15 residues. This chain connects TRBV6-6 to TRBJ2-4, with D unresolved. The J call may be faulty, since TRBJ2-5 better matches the DNA end. The specimen sequenced was blood. The clonotype was recovered from a woman in her forties in good health. The CDR3 bases are TGTGCCAGCAGTTACGAAAACCATCCTGGGGAGACCCAGTACTTC. It yields the protein CASSYENHPGETQYF.